These 21 T cell receptor beta chains came from one sample sequenced in a study of T cell clonotyping in hematopoietic cell transplantation. Here immunoSEQ multiplex PCR was the method, and the copy in TCRdb shows in-frame clones only, minus some. The sample includes roughly 17,000 clones, over 90% of them seen just once. The specimen was peripheral blood mononuclear cells. The receptors derive from a man aged 35-49 years in good health. Some clones in this sample may be carry-over from other donors' samples.

This clone was observed a single time. The rearrangement joins TRBV4-3 to TRBJ1-2; TRBD1 aligns across 7 bases. Unmatched junction bases numbered 7, after V lost 3 bases and J lost 3 bases. Germline CDR1 is LGHNA and CDR2 is YSLEER. This CDR3 comprises 15 residues. For the CDR3, the DNA is TGCGCCAGCAGCCAGCACGGGACAGCGGACTATGGCTACACCTTC. Residues: CASSQHGTADYGYTF.

The DNA of the CDR3 is TGTGCCAGCAGCCCCCCCGGGGGCGGTAACACCGGGGAGCTGTTTTTT. Translation: CASSPPGGGNTGELFF. This chain uses TRBV28 with TRBJ2-2, with D possibly being TRBD1 or TRBD2 (6 bases each). This CDR3 contains 16 residues. Trimming took off 6 bases at V and 2 bases at J, with 16 bases between the two ends. From germline, CDR1 is MDHEN and CDR2 SYDVKM.

The rearrangement uses TRBV2 and TRBJ1-2; 8 bases line up with TRBD1. This CDR3 is 14 amino acids long. CDR1 SNHLY and CDR2 FYNNEI come from the germline V gene. After removal of 3 bases from V and 3 bases from J, the junction contained 3 bases not matched to a gene. This CDR3 is CASSDPTGDYGYTF. Written as DNA, the CDR3 is TGTGCCAGCAGTGATCCGACAGGGGACTATGGCTACACCTTC. The whole variable domain, remainder taken from reference TRBV2 and TRBJ1-2, is EPEVTQTPSHQVTQMGQEVILRCVPISNHLYFYWYRQILGQKVEFLVSFYNNEISEKSEIFDDQFSVERPDGSNFTLKIRSTKLEDSAMYFCASSDPTGDYGYTFGSGTRLTVV.

This clone came up once. This chain uses TRBV6-6 with TRBJ1-4; D possibly corresponds to TRBD1 (6 bases). Germline CDR1 is MNHNY and CDR2 is SVGAGI (reference sequence). The V and J ends lost 11 bases and 0 bases respectively, with 10 bases between them. CDR3 length: 13 amino acids. CDR3 in amino acids: CAGAGATNEKLFF. In DNA form, the CDR3 reads TGTGCCGGCGCAGGGGCAACTAATGAAAAACTGTTTTTT.

The V and J genes are TRBV6-5 and TRBJ1-2; D may be TRBD1 (6 bases). The CDR3 contains 14 residues. V lost 0 bases, J lost 3 bases, and 8 bases lay in between. In germline, CDR1 is MNHEY, CDR2 SVGAGI. The CDR3 protein is CASSYSGGHYGYTF. The CDR3 bases are TGTGCCAGCAGTTACTCCGGGGGCCACTATGGCTACACCTTC.

The chain links TRBV6-5 to TRBJ2-5; no firm D call. V lost 5 bases and J lost 10, with 17 bases in between. The germline CDR1 and CDR2 sequences are MNHEY and SVGAGI. The CDR3 has 13 residues. This CDR3 reads CASSDAYLGIQYF. DNA of the CDR3: TGTGCCAGCAGTGACGCCTATCTAGGGATCCAGTACTTC.

This clone was seen only once. The chain recombines TRBV6-1 with TRBJ2-1, with 10 positions matching TRBD2. Germline CDR1 is MNHNS and CDR2 is SASEGT. The CDR3 sequence is 15 residues long. With 4 bases clipped from V and 7 bases from J, the junction kept 7 bases outside the gene matches. Here the CDR3 reads CASSAASGSYNEQFF. For the CDR3, the DNA is TGTGCCAGCAGTGCCGCTAGCGGGAGTTATAATGAGCAGTTCTTC.

This clone came up once. The J gene is TRBJ1-2, the V gene TRBV11-2, with TRBD1 matching 10 bases. CDR1 SGHAT and CDR2 FQNNGV come from the germline V gene. This CDR3 comprises 18 residues. Losses at the gene ends were 4 bases for V and 5 bases for J; bases not matched to a gene: 16. CDR3 sequence (DNA): TGTGCCAGCAGCTCCTTGAAAGGAAGCAGGACAGGGGGATATGGCTACACCTTC. Amino acid sequence: CASSSLKGSRTGGYGYTF.

The chain uses TRBV4-2 and TRBJ1-2; 10 positions match TRBD1. Germline CDR1 is LGHNA and CDR2 is YNFKEQ. CDR3 size: 15 residues. Unmatched junction bases numbered 3, after V lost 1 base and J lost 4 bases. The DNA of the CDR3 is TGTGCCAGCAGCCAAGGGACAGGGGGAGGCTATGGCTACACCTTC. Residues: CASSQGTGGGYGYTF.

As to this clone: Germline is not matched at one junction end, which may reflect a read error. V usage is TRBV6-5 and J usage is TRBJ2-2, with D perhaps matching TRBD1 (6 bases). There are 16 residues in the CDR3. Germline V gene data show CDR1 as MNHEY and CDR2 as SVGAGI. CDR3 region: CASSYYGTSKTGELFF. In DNA, the CDR3 is TGTGCCAGCAGTTACTACGGGACATCGAAGACCGGGGAGCTGTTTTTT.

The chain employs TRBV7-2 and TRBJ1-5; TRBD1 agrees at 8 bases. The germline gives CDR1 SGHTA, CDR2 FQGNSA. The CDR3 is 17 amino acids. V lost 4 bases and J lost 6; bases outside the gene matches: 14. The CDR3 loop is CASSSQPGGDRSQPQHF. The CDR3 DNA sequence: TGTGCCAGCAGCTCGCAACCCGGTGGGGACAGGAGTCAGCCCCAGCATTTT.

This clone was picked up a small number of times. This chain joins TRBV27 and TRBJ2-2; D possibly matches TRBD1 or TRBD2 (5 bases each). Trimming took off 4 bases at V and 6 bases at J, with 9 bases between the two ends. CDR3 size: 13 residues. Germline lookup yields CDR1 MNHEY and CDR2 SMNVEV (reference sequence). The CDR3 loop is CASSSLGAGELFF. In DNA form, the CDR3 reads TGTGCCAGCAGTTCTTTGGGGGCCGGGGAGCTGTTTTTT.

The chain carries TRBV4-3 and TRBJ2-7, with D possibly called TRBD1 or TRBD2 (5 bases each). Germline CDR1 and CDR2: LGHNA and YSLEER. Trimming took 0 bases from V and 5 from J, leaving 17 bases between them. The CDR3 is 16 amino acids. CDR3 loop: CASSQDRALGVNEQYF. The CDR3 DNA reads TGCGCCAGCAGCCAAGATAGAGCCCTGGGGGTGAACGAGCAGTACTTC.

The CDR3 protein is CASSYTGTGIYEQYF. Here the CDR3 DNA reads TGTGCCAGCAGTTATACCGGGACAGGGATCTACGAGCAGTACTTC. This chain links TRBV28 with TRBJ2-7, with TRBD1 matching 9 bases. CDR1 is MDHEN and CDR2 is SYDVKM in the germline V gene. The CDR3 totals 15 residues. V lost 4 bases, J lost 3 bases, and 7 bases stayed unmatched.

The chain carries TRBV19 and TRBJ1-2; 8 bases line up with TRBD1. The V and J ends lost 11 bases and 8 bases, in that order; junction bases with no gene match: 19. CDR3 length equals 15 residues. Per germline, CDR1 LNHDA and CDR2 SQIVND (reference sequence). The CDR3 here is CASSGQDGNFRGYTF. The CDR3 nucleotides are TGTGCCTCCTCGGGACAGGATGGTAATTTCCGCGGCTACACCTTC.

V and J are TRBV5-1 and TRBJ2-3; tentatively, D is TRBD2 (6 bases). Looked up from germline, CDR1 is SGHRS and CDR2 is YFSETQ. Trimming removed 5 bases from V and 2 bases from J, with 12 bases in between. This CDR3 contains 14 residues. This CDR3 is CASSGGGITDTQYF. CDR3 nucleotides: TGCGCCAGCAGTGGGGGAGGCATCACAGATACGCAGTATTTT.

V is TRBV7-2 and J is TRBJ2-1; 8 nucleotides line up with TRBD2. V lost 1 base to trimming and J lost 5 bases; unmatched junction nucleotides: 7. The CDR3 covers 16 residues. CDR1 SGHTA and CDR2 FQGNSA come from the germline V gene. In nucleotides, the CDR3 is TGTGCCAGCAGCTTAGTATTCCTAGCGGGCAACAATGAGCAGTTCTTC. This encodes CASSLVFLAGNNEQFF.

This chain joins TRBV6-1 and TRBJ2-3, with 13 bases that match TRBD2. Germline V gene lookup returns CDR1 MNHNS and CDR2 SASEGT. The trim removed 6 bases at V and 4 bases at J, leaving 4 bases unmatched. The CDR3 is made up of 15 amino acids. The CDR3 region is CASSPGLAGADTQYF. In DNA, the CDR3 is TGTGCCAGCAGCCCCGGACTAGCGGGAGCAGATACGCAGTATTTT.

The table lists this clone with a count of one. V gene TRBV6-6 combines with J gene TRBJ2-7, with 7 bases aligning to TRBD2. Germline V gene lookup returns CDR1 MNHNY and CDR2 SVGAGI (reference sequence). The CDR3 has 13 residues. V gave up 5 bases and J gave up 3 bases; unmatched junction bases: 4. The CDR3 DNA reads as TGTGCCAGCAGTGGGTCGGGGGGCTACGAGCAGTACTTC. It translates to CASSGSGGYEQYF.

J is TRBJ2-2 and V is TRBV30; the match to TRBD2 covers 8 bases. V lost 8 bases, J lost 3 bases, and 14 bases stayed unmatched. The CDR3 runs 16 residues. Germline V gives CDR1 GTSNPN, CDR2 SVGIG (reference sequence). The CDR3 is CALRGGAARDTGELFF. In DNA, the CDR3 is TGTGCCCTCCGGGGGGGGGCGGCCCGAGACACCGGGGAGCTGTTTTTT.

The V call is TRBV12-5, the J call TRBJ1-2; D remains unclear. Germline V gene lookup returns CDR1 LGHNT and CDR2 FRNRAP. The CDR3 is 13 residues long. Deletions cut 5 bases from V and 2 bases from J, with 9 bases between. In DNA, the CDR3 is TGTGCTAGTGGTCCGGGCTCCAACTATGGCTACACCTTC. The encoded protein is CASGPGSNYGYTF.